The clone carrying this T cell receptor (beta chain) showed up just a few times. Its target is unknown. From the RT-PCR reads, TCRdb called clonotypes with MiXCR, one entry per CDR3 protein. The table includes 530,000 or so distinct CDR3 sequences, less than 15% detected once. The data were taken from a study of response to subunit inactivated influenza vaccine. General study points: New T cells are recruited in small numbers by each seasonal influenza vaccination, according to the authors' suggestion.

V lost 0 bases, J lost 2 bases, and 11 bases lay in between. Germline CDR1 LGHNA, CDR2 YSLEER. This CDR3 spans 15 amino acids. The V call is TRBV4-3, the J call TRBJ2-7; D unclear. The TCR comes from a man aged 45-65 years who received an inactivated influenza vaccine. Sequences were derived from PBMCs from blood, sampled approximately 12 days after vaccination. DNA of the CDR3: TGCGCCAGCAGCCAAGAGAGACTTATAACCTACGAGCAGTACTTC. It is translated as CASSQERLITYEQYF.